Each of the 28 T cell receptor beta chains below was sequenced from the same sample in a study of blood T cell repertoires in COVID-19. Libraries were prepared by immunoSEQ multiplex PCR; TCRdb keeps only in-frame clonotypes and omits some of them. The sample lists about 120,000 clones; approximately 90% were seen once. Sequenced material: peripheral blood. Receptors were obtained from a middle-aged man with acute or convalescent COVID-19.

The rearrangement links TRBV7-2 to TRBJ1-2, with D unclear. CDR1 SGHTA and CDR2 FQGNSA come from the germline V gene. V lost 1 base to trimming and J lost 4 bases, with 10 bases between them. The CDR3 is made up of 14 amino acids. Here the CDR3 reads CASSLGDTSYGYTF. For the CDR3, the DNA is TGTGCCAGCAGCTTAGGCGACACCTCCTATGGCTACACCTTC.

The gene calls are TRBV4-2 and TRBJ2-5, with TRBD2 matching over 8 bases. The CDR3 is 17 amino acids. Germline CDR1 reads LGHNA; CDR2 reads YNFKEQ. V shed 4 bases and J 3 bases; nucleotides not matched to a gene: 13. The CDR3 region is CASSPAGRGADEETQYF. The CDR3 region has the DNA TGTGCCAGCAGCCCCGCCGGGCGGGGGGCCGATGAAGAGACCCAGTACTTC.

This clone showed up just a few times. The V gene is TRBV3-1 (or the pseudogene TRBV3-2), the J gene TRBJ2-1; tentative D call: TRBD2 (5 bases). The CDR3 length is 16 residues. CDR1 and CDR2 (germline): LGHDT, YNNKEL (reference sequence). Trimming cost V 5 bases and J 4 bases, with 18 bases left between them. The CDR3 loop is CASSSSGIGDYNEQFF. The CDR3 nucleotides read TGTGCCAGCAGCAGTTCCGGGATCGGGGATTACAATGAGCAGTTCTTC.

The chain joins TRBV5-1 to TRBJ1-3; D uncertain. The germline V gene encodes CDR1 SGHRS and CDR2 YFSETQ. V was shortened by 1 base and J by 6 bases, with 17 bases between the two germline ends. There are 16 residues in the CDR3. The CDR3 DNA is TGCGCCAGCAGCTTGCTGTCCGGGGTTTCAGAAAACACCATATATTTT. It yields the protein CASSLLSGVSENTIYF.

The CDR3 reads CASSLSGARGTEAFF. The DNA of the CDR3 is TGTGCCAGCAGTTTATCCGGGGCAAGGGGGACTGAAGCTTTCTTT. The chain recombines TRBV27 with TRBJ1-1; TRBD1 is a possible D gene (6 bases). The CDR3 is 15 residues long. Trimming shortened V by 0 bases and J by 5 bases, and 13 bases separated the two germline ends. The germline V gene has CDR1 MNHEY and CDR2 SMNVEV (reference sequence).

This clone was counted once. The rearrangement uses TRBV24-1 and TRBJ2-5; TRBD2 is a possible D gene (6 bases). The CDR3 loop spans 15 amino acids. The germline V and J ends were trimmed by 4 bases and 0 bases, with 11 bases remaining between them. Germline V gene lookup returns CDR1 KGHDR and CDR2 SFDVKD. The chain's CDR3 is CATSDSRRDQETQYF. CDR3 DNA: TGTGCCACCAGTGACTCCAGGAGGGACCAAGAGACCCAGTACTTC.

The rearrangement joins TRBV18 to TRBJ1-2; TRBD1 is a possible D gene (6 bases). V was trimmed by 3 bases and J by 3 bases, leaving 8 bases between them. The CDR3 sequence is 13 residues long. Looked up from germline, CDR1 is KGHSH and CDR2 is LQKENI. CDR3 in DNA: TGTGCCAGCTCACCCTCAGGGGACTATGGCTACACCTTC. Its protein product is CASSPSGDYGYTF.

The DNA of the CDR3 is TGTGCCAGCAGCCCCCGGGAGGGGGCTGAAGCTTTCTTT. Its translation is CASSPREGAEAFF. The chain combines TRBV3-1 (or the pseudogene TRBV3-2) with TRBJ1-1, with a weak D call TRBD1 (6 bases). The CDR3 totals 13 residues. The V end lost 4 bases, the J end lost 6 bases, and 12 bases lay between the germline ends. Germline V gene lookup returns CDR1 LGHDT and CDR2 YNNKEL (reference sequence).

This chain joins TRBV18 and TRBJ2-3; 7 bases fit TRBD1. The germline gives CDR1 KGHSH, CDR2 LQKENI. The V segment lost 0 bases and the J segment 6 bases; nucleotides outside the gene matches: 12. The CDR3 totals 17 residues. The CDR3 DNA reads TGTGCCAGCTCACCACCCGTGGCAGGGGGAGATTCGGATACGCAGTATTTT. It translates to CASSPPVAGGDSDTQYF.

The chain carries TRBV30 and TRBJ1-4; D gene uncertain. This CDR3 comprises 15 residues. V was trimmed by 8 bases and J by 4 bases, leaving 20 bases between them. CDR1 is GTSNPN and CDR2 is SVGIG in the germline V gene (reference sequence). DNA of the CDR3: TGTGCCCGCGGAGCCCTTCAGCTAAATAATGAAAAACTGTTTTTT. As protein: CARGALQLNNEKLFF.

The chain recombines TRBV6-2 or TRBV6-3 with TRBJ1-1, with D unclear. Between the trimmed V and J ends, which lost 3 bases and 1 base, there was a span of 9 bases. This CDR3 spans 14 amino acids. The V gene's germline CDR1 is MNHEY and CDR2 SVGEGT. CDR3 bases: TGTGCCAGCAGTTATATCTCCTCGAACACTGAAGCTTTCTTT. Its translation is CASSYISSNTEAFF.

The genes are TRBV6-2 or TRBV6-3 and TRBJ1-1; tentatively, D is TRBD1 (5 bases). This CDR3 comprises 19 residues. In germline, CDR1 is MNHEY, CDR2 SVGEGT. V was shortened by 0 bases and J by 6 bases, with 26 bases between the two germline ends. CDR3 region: CASSYSTGLLAKSIAEAFF. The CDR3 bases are TGTGCCAGCAGTTACTCGACGGGACTTCTGGCAAAAAGTATCGCTGAAGCTTTCTTT.

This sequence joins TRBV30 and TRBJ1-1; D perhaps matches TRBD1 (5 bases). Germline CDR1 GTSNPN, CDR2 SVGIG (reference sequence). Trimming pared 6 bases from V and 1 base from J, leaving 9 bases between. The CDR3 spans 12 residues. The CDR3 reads CACGTENTEAFF. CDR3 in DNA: TGTGCCTGCGGGACTGAGAACACTGAAGCTTTCTTT. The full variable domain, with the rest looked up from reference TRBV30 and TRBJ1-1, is SQTIHQWPATLVQPVGSPLSLECTVEGTSNPNLYWYRQAAGRGLQLLFYSVGIGQISSEVPQNLSASRPQDRQFILSSKKLLLSDSGFYLCACGTENTEAFFGQGTRLTVV.

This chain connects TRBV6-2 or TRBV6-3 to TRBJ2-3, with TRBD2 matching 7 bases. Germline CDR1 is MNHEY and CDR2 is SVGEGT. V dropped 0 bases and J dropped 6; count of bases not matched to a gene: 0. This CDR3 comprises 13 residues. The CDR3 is CASSYSREDTQYF. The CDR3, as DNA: TGTGCCAGCAGTTACTCGCGGGAGGATACGCAGTATTTT.

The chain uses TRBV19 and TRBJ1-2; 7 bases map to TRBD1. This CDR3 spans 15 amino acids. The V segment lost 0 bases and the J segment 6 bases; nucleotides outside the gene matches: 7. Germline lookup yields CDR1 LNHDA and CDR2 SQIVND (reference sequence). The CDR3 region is CASSIERRQGHGYTF. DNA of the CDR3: TGTGCCAGTAGTATAGAACGGAGACAGGGTCATGGCTACACCTTC.

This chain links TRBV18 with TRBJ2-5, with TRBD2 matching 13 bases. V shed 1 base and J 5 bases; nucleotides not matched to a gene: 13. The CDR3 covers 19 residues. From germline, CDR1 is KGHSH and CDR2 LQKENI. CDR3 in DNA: TGTGCCAGCTCACCACTCCCCGGGTGGACTAGCGGGGGAGAGGAGACCCAGTACTTC. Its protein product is CASSPLPGWTSGGEETQYF.

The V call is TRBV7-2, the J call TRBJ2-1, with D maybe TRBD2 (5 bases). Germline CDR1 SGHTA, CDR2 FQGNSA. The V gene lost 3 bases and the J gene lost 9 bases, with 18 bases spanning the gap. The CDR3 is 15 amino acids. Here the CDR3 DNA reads TGTGCCAGCAGCTTTAGGGCCGGGATCGGAATTGAGCAGTTCTTC. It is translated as CASSFRAGIGIEQFF.

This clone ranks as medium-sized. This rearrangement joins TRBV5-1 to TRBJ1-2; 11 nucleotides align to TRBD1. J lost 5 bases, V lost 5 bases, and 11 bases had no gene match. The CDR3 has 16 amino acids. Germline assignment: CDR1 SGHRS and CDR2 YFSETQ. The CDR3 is CASSVNPGQGVYGYTF. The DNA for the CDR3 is TGCGCCAGCAGTGTCAATCCGGGACAGGGGGTATATGGCTACACCTTC.

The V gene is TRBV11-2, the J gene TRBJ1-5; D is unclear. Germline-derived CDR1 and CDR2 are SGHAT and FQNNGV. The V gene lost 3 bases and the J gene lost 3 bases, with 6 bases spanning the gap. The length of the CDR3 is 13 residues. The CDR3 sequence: CASSLTNNQPQHF. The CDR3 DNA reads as TGTGCCAGCAGCTTGACAAACAATCAGCCCCAGCATTTT.

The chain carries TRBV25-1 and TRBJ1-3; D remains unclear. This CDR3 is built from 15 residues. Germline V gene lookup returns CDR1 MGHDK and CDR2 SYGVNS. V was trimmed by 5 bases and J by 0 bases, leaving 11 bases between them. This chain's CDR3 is CASSSSQSSGNTIYF. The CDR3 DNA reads TGTGCCAGCAGTTCATCACAGAGCTCTGGAAACACCATATATTTT.

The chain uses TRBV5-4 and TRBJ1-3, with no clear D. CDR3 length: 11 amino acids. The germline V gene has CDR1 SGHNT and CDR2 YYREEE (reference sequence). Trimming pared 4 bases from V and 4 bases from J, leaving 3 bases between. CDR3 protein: CASSGGNTIYF. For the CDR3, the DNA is TGTGCCAGCAGCGGCGGAAACACCATATATTTT.

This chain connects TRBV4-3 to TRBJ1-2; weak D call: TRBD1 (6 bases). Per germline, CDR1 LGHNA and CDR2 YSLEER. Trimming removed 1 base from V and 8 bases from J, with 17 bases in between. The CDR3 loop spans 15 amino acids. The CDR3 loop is CASSQANRALGGYTF. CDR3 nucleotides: TGCGCCAGCAGCCAAGCAAACAGGGCCTTGGGGGGCTACACCTTC.

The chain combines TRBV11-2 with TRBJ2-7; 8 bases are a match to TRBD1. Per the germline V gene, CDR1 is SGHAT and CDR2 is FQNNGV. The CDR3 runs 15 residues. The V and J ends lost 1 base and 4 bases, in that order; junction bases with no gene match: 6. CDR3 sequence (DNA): TGTGCCAGCAGCTTAGGGGCAGGGGGCGATTACGAGCAGTACTTC. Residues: CASSLGAGGDYEQYF.

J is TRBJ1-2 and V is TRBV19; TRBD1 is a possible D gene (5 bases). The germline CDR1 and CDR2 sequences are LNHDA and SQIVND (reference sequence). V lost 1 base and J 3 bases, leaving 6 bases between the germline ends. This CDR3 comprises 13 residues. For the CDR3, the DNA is TGTGCCAGTAGTATAGCCAGGGACTATGGCTACACCTTC. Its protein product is CASSIARDYGYTF.

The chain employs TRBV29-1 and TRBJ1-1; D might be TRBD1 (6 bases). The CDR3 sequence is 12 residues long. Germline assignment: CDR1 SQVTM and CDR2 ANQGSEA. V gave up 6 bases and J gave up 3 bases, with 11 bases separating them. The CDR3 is CSVAGQYTEAFF. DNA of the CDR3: TGCAGCGTCGCCGGACAGTACACTGAAGCTTTCTTT.

The CDR3 is CASSRLLNTEAFF. The CDR3 coding sequence is TGTGCCAGCAGTCGACTTTTGAACACTGAAGCTTTCTTT. This chain connects TRBV28 to TRBJ1-1; D unresolved. Germline V gives CDR1 MDHEN, CDR2 SYDVKM. Trimming took 5 bases from V and 0 from J, leaving 7 bases between them. The CDR3 contains 13 residues.

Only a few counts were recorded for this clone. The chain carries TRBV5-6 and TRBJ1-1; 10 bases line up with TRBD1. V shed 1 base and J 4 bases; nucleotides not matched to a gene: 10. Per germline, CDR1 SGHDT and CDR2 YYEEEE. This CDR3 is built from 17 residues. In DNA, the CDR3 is TGTGCCAGCAGCTTGAAGGGACAGGGGATGTTGGGCACTGAAGCTTTCTTT. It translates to CASSLKGQGMLGTEAFF.

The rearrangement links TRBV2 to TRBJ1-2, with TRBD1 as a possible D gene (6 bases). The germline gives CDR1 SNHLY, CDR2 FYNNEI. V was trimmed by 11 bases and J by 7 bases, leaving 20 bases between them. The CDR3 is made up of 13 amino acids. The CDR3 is CAGAKDRSRGYTF. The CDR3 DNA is TGTGCCGGCGCGAAAGACAGGTCCCGTGGCTACACCTTC.